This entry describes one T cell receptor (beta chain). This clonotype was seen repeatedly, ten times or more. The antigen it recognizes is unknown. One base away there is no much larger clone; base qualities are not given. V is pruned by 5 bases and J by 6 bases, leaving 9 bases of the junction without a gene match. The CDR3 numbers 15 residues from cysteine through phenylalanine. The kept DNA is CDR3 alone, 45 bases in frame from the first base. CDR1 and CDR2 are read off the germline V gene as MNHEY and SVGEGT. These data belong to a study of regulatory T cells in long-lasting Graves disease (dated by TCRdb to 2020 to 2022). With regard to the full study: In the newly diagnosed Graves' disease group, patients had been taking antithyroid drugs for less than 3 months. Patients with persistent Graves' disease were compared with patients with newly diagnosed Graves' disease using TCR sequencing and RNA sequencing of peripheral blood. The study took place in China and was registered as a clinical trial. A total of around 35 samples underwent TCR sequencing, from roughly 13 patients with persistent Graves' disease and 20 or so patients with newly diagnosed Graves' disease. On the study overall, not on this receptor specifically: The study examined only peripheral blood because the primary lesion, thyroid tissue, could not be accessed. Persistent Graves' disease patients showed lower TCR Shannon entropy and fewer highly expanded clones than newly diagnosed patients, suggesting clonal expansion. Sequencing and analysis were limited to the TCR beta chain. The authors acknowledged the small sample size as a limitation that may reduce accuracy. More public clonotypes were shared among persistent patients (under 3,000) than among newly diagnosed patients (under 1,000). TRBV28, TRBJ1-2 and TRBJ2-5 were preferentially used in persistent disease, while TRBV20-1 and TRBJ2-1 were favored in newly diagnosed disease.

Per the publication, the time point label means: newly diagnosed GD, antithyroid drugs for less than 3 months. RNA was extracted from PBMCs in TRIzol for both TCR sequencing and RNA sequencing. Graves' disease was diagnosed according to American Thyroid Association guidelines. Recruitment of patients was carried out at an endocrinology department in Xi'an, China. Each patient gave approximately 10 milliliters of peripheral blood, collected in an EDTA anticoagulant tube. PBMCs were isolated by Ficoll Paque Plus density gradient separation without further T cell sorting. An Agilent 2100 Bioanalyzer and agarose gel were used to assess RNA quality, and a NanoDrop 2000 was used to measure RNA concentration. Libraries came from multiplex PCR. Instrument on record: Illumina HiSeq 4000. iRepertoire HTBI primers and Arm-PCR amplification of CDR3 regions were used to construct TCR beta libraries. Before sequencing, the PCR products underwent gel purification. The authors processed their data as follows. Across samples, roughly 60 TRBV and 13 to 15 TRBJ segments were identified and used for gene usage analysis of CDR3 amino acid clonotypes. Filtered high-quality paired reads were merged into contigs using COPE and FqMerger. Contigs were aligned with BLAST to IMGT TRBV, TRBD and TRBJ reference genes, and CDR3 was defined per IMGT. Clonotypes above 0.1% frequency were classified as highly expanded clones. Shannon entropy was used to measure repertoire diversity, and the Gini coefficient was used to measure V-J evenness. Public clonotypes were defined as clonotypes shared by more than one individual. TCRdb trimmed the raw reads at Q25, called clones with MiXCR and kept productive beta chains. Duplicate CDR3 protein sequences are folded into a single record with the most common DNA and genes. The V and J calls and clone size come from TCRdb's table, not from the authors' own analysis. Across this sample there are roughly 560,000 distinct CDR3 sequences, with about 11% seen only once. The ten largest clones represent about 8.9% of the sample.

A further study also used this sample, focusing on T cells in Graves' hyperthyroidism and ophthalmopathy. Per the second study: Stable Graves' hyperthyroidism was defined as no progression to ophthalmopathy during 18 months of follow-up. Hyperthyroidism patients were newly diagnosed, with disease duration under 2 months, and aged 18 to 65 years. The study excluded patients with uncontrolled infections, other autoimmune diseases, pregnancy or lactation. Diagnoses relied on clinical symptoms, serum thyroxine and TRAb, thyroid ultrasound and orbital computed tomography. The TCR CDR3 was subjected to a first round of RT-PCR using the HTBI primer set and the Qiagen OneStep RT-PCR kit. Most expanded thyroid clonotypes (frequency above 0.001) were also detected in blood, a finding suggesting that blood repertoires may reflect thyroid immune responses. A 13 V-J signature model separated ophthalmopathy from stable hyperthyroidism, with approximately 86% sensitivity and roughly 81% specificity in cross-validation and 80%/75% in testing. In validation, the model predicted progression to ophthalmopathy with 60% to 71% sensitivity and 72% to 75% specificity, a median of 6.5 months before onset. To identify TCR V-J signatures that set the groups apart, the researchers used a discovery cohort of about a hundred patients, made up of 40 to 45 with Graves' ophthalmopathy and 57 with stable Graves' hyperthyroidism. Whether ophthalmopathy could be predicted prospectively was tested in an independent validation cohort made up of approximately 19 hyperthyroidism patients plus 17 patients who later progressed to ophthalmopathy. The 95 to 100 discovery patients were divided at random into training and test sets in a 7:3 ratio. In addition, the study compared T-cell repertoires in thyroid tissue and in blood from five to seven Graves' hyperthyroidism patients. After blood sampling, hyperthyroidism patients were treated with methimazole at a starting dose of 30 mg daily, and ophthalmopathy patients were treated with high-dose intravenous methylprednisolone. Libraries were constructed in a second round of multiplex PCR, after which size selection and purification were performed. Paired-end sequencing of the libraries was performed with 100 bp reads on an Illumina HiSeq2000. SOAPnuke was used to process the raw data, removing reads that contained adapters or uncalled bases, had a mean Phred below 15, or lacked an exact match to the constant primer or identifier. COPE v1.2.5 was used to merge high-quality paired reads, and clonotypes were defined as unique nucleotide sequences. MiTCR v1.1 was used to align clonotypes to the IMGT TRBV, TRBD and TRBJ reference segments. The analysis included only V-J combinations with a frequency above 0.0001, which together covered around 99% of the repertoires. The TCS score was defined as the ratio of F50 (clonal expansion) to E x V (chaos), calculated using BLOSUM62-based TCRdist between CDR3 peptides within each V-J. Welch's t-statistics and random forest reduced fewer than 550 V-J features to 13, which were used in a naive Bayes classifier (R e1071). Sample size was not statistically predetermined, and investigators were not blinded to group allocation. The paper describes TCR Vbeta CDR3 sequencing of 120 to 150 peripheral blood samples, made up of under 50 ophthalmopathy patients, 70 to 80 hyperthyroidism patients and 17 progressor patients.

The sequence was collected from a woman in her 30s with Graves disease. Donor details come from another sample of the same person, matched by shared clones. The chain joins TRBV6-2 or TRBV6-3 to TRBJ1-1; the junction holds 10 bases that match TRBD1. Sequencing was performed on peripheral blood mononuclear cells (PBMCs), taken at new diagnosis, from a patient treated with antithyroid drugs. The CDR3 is CASSPGTGAGAEAFF. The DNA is TGTGCCAGCAGTCCCGGGACAGGGGCTGGGGCTGAAGCTTTCTTT.